This entry describes one T cell receptor (beta chain). CD4+ cell separation produced CD45RA+ naive and CD45RA-negative memory subsets. This sample is drawn from a study of shared clonotypes between healthy human individuals. Study summary: There were three CD4 naive, three CD4 memory, two CD8 naive and one CD8 memory plates per donor.

Sequencing was at deep level. Original handling: ImmunoSEQ yielded junction-only sequences lacking quality scores, so filtering differed. TCRdb's copy holds only in-frame clones and misses some; the assay was immunoSEQ multiplex PCR. The DNA gave D and trimming, while V, J and clone size come from that table. This table holds roughly 2,300,000 clones, around 90% found once. After removal of 6 bases from V and 2 bases from J, the junction contained 21 bases not matched to a gene. The germline CDR1 and CDR2 sequences are WSHSY and SAAADI. The CDR3 has 20 residues. The chain employs TRBV10-2 and TRBJ2-3; 9 nucleotides align to TRBD2. This receptor was obtained from a man aged 18 to 30 in good health. Some clones in this sample may be carry-over from other donors' samples. The source material was naive CD4+ T cells from PBMCs. The subset: CD45RA+ positively selected. DNA of the CDR3: TGCGCCAGCAGACCAACTACCCCCCCTATAGCGGGAGCTACCACAGATACGCAGTATTTT. Amino acids: CASRPTTPPIAGATTDTQYF.